This entry lists 32 T cell receptor beta chains sequenced from one sample in a study of blood T cell repertoires in COVID-19. Libraries were prepared by immunoSEQ multiplex PCR; TCRdb keeps only in-frame clonotypes and omits some of them. The sample lists about 310,000 clones; roughly 84% were seen once. The sequenced material came from peripheral blood. The source is a man aged 45-60 years with active or convalescent COVID-19.

This clone came up once. This chain uses TRBV10-1 with TRBJ1-2, with 8 positions matching TRBD1. The CDR3 extends over 13 amino acids. The J segment lost 8 bases and the V segment lost 5 bases, leaving 7 bases of the junction unmatched. Germline V gene data show CDR1 as WNHNN and CDR2 as SYGVQD (reference sequence). This chain's CDR3 is CASSPGTGLGYTF. CDR3 nucleotides: TGCGCCAGCAGTCCCGGGACAGGCCTCGGCTACACCTTC.

V gene TRBV7-2 combines with J gene TRBJ2-1; tentatively, D is TRBD1 (5 bases). The CDR3 runs to 16 residues. With 5 bases removed from V and 4 bases from J, the gap between germline ends came to 18 bases. Germline V CDR1 and CDR2: SGHTA, FQGNSA. In DNA form, the CDR3 reads TGTGCCAGCAGCACAACAGGAGTACAATATTACAATGAGCAGTTCTTC. Translated, it gives CASSTTGVQYYNEQFF. The complete variable domain, with remaining parts taken from reference TRBV7-2 and TRBJ2-1, reads GAGVSQSPSNKVTEKGKDVELRCDPISGHTALYWYRQSLGQGLEFLIYFQGNSAPDKSGLPSDRFSAERTGGSVSTLTIQRTQQEDSAVYLCASSTTGVQYYNEQFFGPGTRLTVL.

The J gene is TRBJ1-5, the V gene TRBV25-1; weak D call: TRBD1 (6 bases). Per the germline V gene, CDR1 is MGHDK and CDR2 is SYGVNS. With 1 base removed from V and 2 bases from J, the gap between germline ends came to 9 bases. This CDR3 comprises 15 residues. CDR3 sequence (DNA): TGTGCCAGCAGTGAATCATCAGGGGGCAATCAGCCCCAGCATTTT. Translation gives CASSESSGGNQPQHF.

This chain joins TRBV28 and TRBJ1-5; perhaps TRBD1 as D (5 bases). V was trimmed by 8 bases and J by 1 base, leaving 18 bases between them. This CDR3 is built from 16 residues. CDR1 and CDR2 from the germline V gene are MDHEN and SYDVKM. The CDR3 loop reads CASRSPGDLSNQPQHF. CDR3 nucleotides: TGTGCCAGCCGCTCCCCCGGGGACTTGAGCAATCAGCCCCAGCATTTT.

The chain has TRBV29-1 and TRBJ1-5, with D perhaps TRBD1 (6 bases). V shed 6 bases and J shed 0 bases, with 9 bases lying between them. Germline V gene sequence: CDR1 SQVTM, CDR2 ANQGSEA. CDR3 size: 13 residues. CDR3 DNA: TGCAGCGTGGGGGCCAGTAGCAATCAGCCCCAGCATTTT. Its translation: CSVGASSNQPQHF.

The chain joins TRBV7-2 to TRBJ1-5; 7 bases are shared with TRBD1. CDR3 size: 14 residues. Looked up from germline, CDR1 is SGHTA and CDR2 is FQGNSA. The V segment lost 5 bases and the J segment 4 bases; nucleotides outside the gene matches: 5. In DNA, the CDR3 is TGTGCCAGCAGCGGGACAGTTGCAAATCAGCCCCAGCATTTT. This sequence encodes CASSGTVANQPQHF.

The rearrangement uses TRBV27 and TRBJ1-6; D is ambiguous. Trimming shortened V by 1 base and J by 11 bases, and 18 bases separated the two germline ends. Germline lookup yields CDR1 MNHEY and CDR2 SMNVEV (reference sequence). The CDR3 has 16 residues. The CDR3 nucleotides are TGTGCCAGCAGTTTATTCGGCTTACAAGACTGGGCACCCCTCCACTTT. The encoded protein is CASSLFGLQDWAPLHF.

The rearrangement uses TRBV2 and TRBJ2-5; maybe TRBD2 (6 bases). The V gene lost 10 bases and the J gene lost 5 bases, with 11 bases spanning the gap. The CDR3 has 11 amino acids. Looked up from germline, CDR1 is SNHLY and CDR2 is FYNNEI. The CDR3 loop is CATSDYETQYF. The DNA of the CDR3 is TGTGCCACCTCGGACTACGAGACCCAGTACTTC.

The chain uses TRBV19 and TRBJ1-6, with TRBD1 matching 9 bases. With 4 bases clipped from V and 10 bases from J, the junction kept 5 bases outside the gene matches. The CDR3 consists of 14 residues. Germline V lookup: CDR1 LNHDA, CDR2 SQIVND (reference sequence). The CDR3 protein is CASSNYRGPSPLHF. The CDR3 bases are TGTGCCAGTAGTAATTACAGGGGGCCGTCACCCCTCCACTTT.

The CDR3 DNA reads as TGTGCCAGCAGCTTCGGGACAGGGGAAGAGCAGTACTTC. This translates into CASSFGTGEEQYF. The V and J genes are TRBV7-9 and TRBJ2-7, with 10 bases that match TRBD1. Germline V CDR1 and CDR2: SEHNR, FQNEAQ (reference sequence). The CDR3 spans 13 residues. Trimming at V came to 3 bases and at J to 7 bases, leaving 3 bases not matched to a gene.

This chain connects TRBV28 to TRBJ2-7, with 7 positions matching TRBD2. CDR3 length: 13 amino acids. V gave up 3 bases and J gave up 6 bases; unmatched junction bases: 5. Germline V lookup: CDR1 MDHEN, CDR2 SYDVKM. CDR3 region: CASSFSLAGEQYF. The CDR3 DNA reads as TGTGCCAGCAGTTTCTCGTTAGCGGGCGAGCAGTACTTC.

This clone was recorded once. The rearrangement links TRBV15 to TRBJ1-2; the match to TRBD1 covers 7 bases. CDR1 is LNHNV and CDR2 is YYDKDF in the germline V gene (reference sequence). The length of the CDR3 is 17 residues. The ends lost 3 bases at V and 6 bases at J; junction bases unmatched: 16. The CDR3 loop reads CATSRDLFDRDAHGYTF. CDR3 sequence (DNA): TGTGCCACCAGCAGGGACCTGTTTGACAGGGACGCGCATGGCTACACCTTC.

The chain recombines TRBV7-3 with TRBJ1-5; 7 bases match TRBD1. Germline V gene data show CDR1 as SGHTA and CDR2 as FQGTGA. CDR3 size: 15 residues. The trim removed 5 bases at V and 3 bases at J, leaving 7 bases unmatched. In nucleotides, the CDR3 is TGTGCCAGCAGCGCCCCAGGGGGTAACAATCAGCCCCAGCATTTT. It translates to CASSAPGGNNQPQHF.

The V gene is TRBV11-2, the J gene TRBJ2-1, with 16 bases matching TRBD2. Germline CDR1 is SGHAT and CDR2 is FQNNGV. V was pared by 5 bases and J by 7 bases, with 2 bases of the junction left unmatched. The CDR3 consists of 15 residues. The CDR3 DNA reads as TGTGCCAGCAGCCCGGGACTAGCGGGAGGGAATGAGCAGTTCTTC. It translates to CASSPGLAGGNEQFF.

The gene calls are TRBV6-6 and TRBJ2-3; 7 bases are a match to TRBD2. The CDR3 is 16 residues long. V lost 6 bases to trimming and J lost 2 bases; unmatched junction nucleotides: 11. Germline V gene sequence: CDR1 MNHNY, CDR2 SVGAGI (reference sequence). The DNA of the CDR3 is TGTGCCAGCAGCCCTCTTAGCGGGTCTTCCACAGATACGCAGTATTTT. It is translated as CASSPLSGSSTDTQYF.

The chain combines TRBV10-3 with TRBJ2-7, with unresolved D. Germline V gene lookup returns CDR1 ENHRY and CDR2 SYGVKD. Trimming took 7 bases from V and 4 from J, leaving 14 bases between them. CDR3 length equals 13 residues. Written as DNA, the CDR3 is TGTGCCATCATGACGGCAGGATCTTACGAGCAGTACTTC. Encoded protein: CAIMTAGSYEQYF.

This clone was observed a handful of times. The chain is built from TRBV5-1 and TRBJ1-2, with TRBD1 matching 8 bases. From germline, CDR1 is SGHRS and CDR2 YFSETQ. This CDR3 region has 15 residues. J was trimmed by 2 bases and V by 4 bases; bases with no gene match: 7. CDR3 nucleotide sequence: TGCGCCAGCAGCCCGCGAGGGACAGGCAACTATGGCTACACCTTC. This sequence encodes CASSPRGTGNYGYTF.

The CDR3, as DNA: TGCGCCAGCAGCCGCACCGGGACAGGCATCGGTCAACCCTATGGCTACACCTTC. Residues: CASSRTGTGIGQPYGYTF. The chain recombines TRBV5-1 with TRBJ1-2; 8 nucleotides match TRBD1. Looked up from germline, CDR1 is SGHRS and CDR2 is YFSETQ. This CDR3 is built from 18 residues. The J segment lost 4 bases and the V segment lost 4 bases, leaving 18 bases of the junction unmatched.

DNA for the CDR3: TGTGCCAGCAGCTTAGCAGCGGGAGAGGGCAATGAGCAGTTCTTC. It specifies CASSLAAGEGNEQFF. The rearrangement links TRBV7-9 to TRBJ2-1, with TRBD2 matching 8 bases. Germline loops: CDR1 SEHNR, CDR2 FQNEAQ (reference sequence). The V gene end was trimmed by 0 bases and the J gene end by 6 bases; junction bases not matched to a gene: 4. CDR3 length: 15 residues.

The chain joins TRBV19 to TRBJ1-2; unclear D gene. V was trimmed by 5 bases and J by 4 bases, leaving 17 bases between them. This CDR3 has 15 residues. Looked up from germline, CDR1 is LNHDA and CDR2 is SQIVND (reference sequence). The CDR3 coding sequence is TGTGCCAGTAGTCCTACGGGAGGGCTGGGCTATGGCTACACCTTC. It specifies CASSPTGGLGYGYTF.

The genes are TRBV19 and TRBJ1-2; no clear D gene. The germline CDR1 and CDR2 sequences are LNHDA and SQIVND (reference sequence). V was shortened by 0 bases and J by 7 bases, with 12 bases between the two germline ends. The CDR3 totals 14 residues. The CDR3 sequence: CASSIEAPGGGYTF. In DNA form, the CDR3 reads TGTGCCAGTAGTATAGAAGCCCCAGGAGGTGGCTACACCTTC.

The J gene is TRBJ1-2, the V gene TRBV6-1; a possible D gene is TRBD1 (5 bases). The length of the CDR3 is 13 residues. V lost 2 bases to trimming and J lost 5 bases, with 9 bases between them. Germline values: CDR1 MNHNS, CDR2 SASEGT. The CDR3 sequence is CASSETGEYGYTF. CDR3 bases: TGTGCCAGCAGTGAAACGGGGGAGTATGGCTACACCTTC.

This chain joins TRBV28 and TRBJ1-5; D not certain. The CDR3 extends over 14 amino acids. Germline assignment: CDR1 MDHEN and CDR2 SYDVKM. The V end lost 4 bases, the J end lost 4 bases, and 11 bases lay between the germline ends. For the CDR3, the DNA is TGTGCCAGCAGTTCCCCCCCTAATAATCAGCCCCAGCATTTT. This encodes CASSSPPNNQPQHF.

CDR3 coding DNA: TGTGCCAGCAGCTTAGTTGTAGGGGCCTTCAATCAGCCCCAGCATTTT. Its translation: CASSLVVGAFNQPQHF. The V call is TRBV7-2, the J call TRBJ1-5; tentative D call: TRBD1 (5 bases). The germline V gene encodes CDR1 SGHTA and CDR2 FQGNSA. The germline V and J ends were trimmed by 1 base and 3 bases, with 13 bases remaining between them. This CDR3 has 16 amino acids.

This chain links TRBV5-5 with TRBJ2-1; TRBD2 matches at 14 bases. The V gene's germline CDR1 is SGHKS and CDR2 YYEKEE (reference sequence). V dropped 4 bases and J dropped 2; count of bases not matched to a gene: 2. The CDR3 length is 16 residues. The CDR3 DNA is TGTGCCAGCAGCGGGGGACTAGCGGGGGCCTACAATGAGCAGTTCTTC. The encoded protein is CASSGGLAGAYNEQFF.

This chain links TRBV2 with TRBJ2-1; perhaps TRBD1 as D (5 bases). This CDR3 has 14 amino acids. CDR1 and CDR2 (germline): SNHLY, FYNNEI. Trimming took off 4 bases at V and 4 bases at J, with 11 bases between the two ends. The CDR3 loop is CASSGAGFYNEQFF. The DNA for the CDR3 is TGTGCCAGCAGTGGGGCAGGGTTTTACAATGAGCAGTTCTTC.

V usage is TRBV5-4 and J usage is TRBJ1-1, with D possibly matching TRBD1 (5 bases). The CDR3 contains 13 residues. CDR1 SGHNT and CDR2 YYREEE come from the germline V gene (reference sequence). The ends were cut back, 2 bases at V and 1 base at J, with 6 bases in the middle. The CDR3 is CASSLQENTEAFF. CDR3 nucleotides: TGTGCCAGCAGCTTACAGGAGAACACTGAAGCTTTCTTT.

The DNA for the CDR3 is TGTGCCAGCAGCCAGGGACTAGCGGGGGACTCCTACAATGAGCAGTTCTTC. Its translation is CASSQGLAGDSYNEQFF. The chain has TRBV5-8 and TRBJ2-1, with 14 bases lining up with TRBD2. V lost 4 bases, J lost 0 bases, and 3 bases stayed unmatched. CDR3 length equals 17 residues. Germline V lookup: CDR1 SGHTS, CDR2 YDEGEE.

V is TRBV6-1 and J is TRBJ2-2; D is possibly TRBD1 (6 bases). The CDR3 extends over 16 amino acids. The V gene lost 3 bases and the J gene lost 0 bases, with 11 bases spanning the gap. From germline, CDR1 is MNHNS and CDR2 SASEGT. CDR3 loop: CASSDLQGSNTGELFF. The CDR3 DNA is TGTGCCAGCAGTGATTTACAGGGTTCGAACACCGGGGAGCTGTTTTTT.

V and J are TRBV5-4 and TRBJ2-5; possible D gene TRBD1, 5 bases. The V and J ends lost 4 bases and 5 bases respectively, with 15 bases between them. This CDR3 has 14 residues. The germline V gene encodes CDR1 SGHNT and CDR2 YYREEE (reference sequence). CDR3 residues: CASSVNPRDETQYF. CDR3 nucleotide sequence: TGTGCCAGCAGCGTCAACCCCAGGGATGAGACCCAGTACTTC. The whole variable domain, filled in from reference TRBV5-4 and TRBJ2-5, reads ETGVTQSPTHLIKTRGQQVTLRCSSQSGHNTVSWYQQALGQGPQFIFQYYREEENGRGNFPPRFSGLQFPNYSSELNVNALELDDSALYLCASSVNPRDETQYFGPGTRLLVL.

The chain links TRBV28 to TRBJ2-3, with 8 bases aligning to TRBD1. This CDR3 has 18 amino acids. Germline V gives CDR1 MDHEN, CDR2 SYDVKM. V trimming: 5 bases; J trimming: 0 bases; junction bases outside the gene matches: 13. CDR3 in amino acids: CASSPLPWTGLSTDTQYF. The CDR3 coding sequence is TGTGCCAGCAGTCCACTACCTTGGACAGGGCTTAGCACAGATACGCAGTATTTT.

The V and J genes are TRBV5-1 and TRBJ2-5; possible D gene TRBD1, 6 bases. The CDR3 runs to 15 residues. V was shortened by 0 bases and J by 5 bases, with 14 bases between the two germline ends. The germline CDR1 and CDR2 sequences are SGHRS and YFSETQ. The CDR3 DNA is TGCGCCAGCAGCTTGGGACAGGCCATAGGGGAGACCCAGTACTTC. Translation: CASSLGQAIGETQYF.